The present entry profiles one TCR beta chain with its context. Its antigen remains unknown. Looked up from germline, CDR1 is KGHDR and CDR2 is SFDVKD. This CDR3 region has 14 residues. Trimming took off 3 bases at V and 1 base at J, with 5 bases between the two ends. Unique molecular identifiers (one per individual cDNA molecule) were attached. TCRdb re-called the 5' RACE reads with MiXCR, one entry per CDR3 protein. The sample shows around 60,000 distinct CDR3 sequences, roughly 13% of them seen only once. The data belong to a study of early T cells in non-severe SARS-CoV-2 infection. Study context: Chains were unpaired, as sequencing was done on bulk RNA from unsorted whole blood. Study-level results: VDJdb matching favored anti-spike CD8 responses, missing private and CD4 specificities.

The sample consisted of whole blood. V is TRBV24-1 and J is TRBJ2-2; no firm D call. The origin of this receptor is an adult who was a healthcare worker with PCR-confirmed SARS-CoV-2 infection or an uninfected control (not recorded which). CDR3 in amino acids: CATSDRQNTGELFF. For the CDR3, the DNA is TGTGCCACCAGTGATCGTCAGAACACCGGGGAGCTGTTTTTT.